This T cell receptor beta chain was observed in a study of blood T cell repertoires in COVID-19. The wider study: Samples of COVID-19 (acute and convalescent) were obtained from the United States, Italy and Spain. Nucleic acid was either cDNA or gDNA, and it came from T cells, B-cell-depleted T cells, or PBMCs.

Authors' methods: Amplification of reference gene primers was used by the study to estimate nucleated cell counts. Only in-frame clones appear in the TCRdb table, and some are missing; sequencing was by immunoSEQ multiplex PCR. V, J and clone size reflect that table, while D and trimming were determined from the DNA. This sample has about 150,000 clones, with more than 75% found just once. The CDR3 is 15 amino acids. This receptor was taken from a man in his 70s with acute or convalescent COVID-19. This chain links TRBV21-1 with TRBJ1-5. TRBV21-1 is reported as a pseudogene. The source material was peripheral blood. The CDR3 here is CASSSRGCSNQPQHF. In nucleotides, the CDR3 is TGTGCCAGCAGCAGCCGGGGGTGTAGCAATCAGCCCCAGCATTTT.